Below are 24 T cell receptor beta chains sequenced from a single sample in a study of blood T cell repertoires in COVID-19. TCRdb's table, derived via immunoSEQ multiplex PCR, lists solely in-frame clones and lacks some. The sample has some 380,000 clones, roughly 80% seen once. Sequenced: peripheral blood. Every receptor here comes from a human donor with acute or convalescent COVID-19. The donor label of this sample is uncertain.

The rearrangement uses TRBV12-5 and TRBJ1-1; D may be TRBD1 (5 bases). The germline V gene has CDR1 LGHNT and CDR2 FRNRAP. Trimming removed 3 bases at V and 1 base at J, with 6 bases between. The CDR3 sequence is 13 residues long. The CDR3 coding sequence is TGTGCTAGTGGTTTCGGGGGGAACACTGAAGCTTTCTTT. This encodes CASGFGGNTEAFF.

This chain links TRBV5-5 with TRBJ2-4, with D perhaps TRBD1 (6 bases). Trimming removed 4 bases at V and 4 bases at J, with 18 bases between. There are 16 residues in the CDR3. The V gene's germline CDR1 is SGHKS and CDR2 YYEKEE (reference sequence). The CDR3 nucleotides are TGTGCCAGCAGCCCCACCTGGCAGAGGGGGAAAAACATTCAGTACTTC. Its protein is CASSPTWQRGKNIQYF.

This chain links TRBV6-2 or TRBV6-3 with TRBJ2-1, with 9 bases aligning to TRBD1. CDR3 length equals 18 residues. Germline V CDR1 and CDR2: MNHEY, SVGEGT. The V gene end was trimmed by 3 bases and the J gene end by 6 bases; junction bases not matched to a gene: 15. The DNA of the CDR3 is TGTGCCAGCAGTTATTGGAGCGTCGGGGGGACAGGGCGCAATGAGCAGTTCTTC. This translates into CASSYWSVGGTGRNEQFF.

The chain is built from TRBV5-1 and TRBJ1-4; TRBD1 is a possible D gene (5 bases). Germline V lookup: CDR1 SGHRS, CDR2 YFSETQ. The CDR3 spans 15 residues. V shed 5 bases and J shed 7 bases, with 18 bases lying between them. CDR3 coding DNA: TGCGCCAGCAGTTCTGCCGGCAGGGTCGTTGAAAAACTGTTTTTT. It yields the protein CASSSAGRVVEKLFF.

A word on this clone: Other DNA sequences within the sample encode an identical CDR3. This sequence joins TRBV10-3 and TRBJ1-2; 7 bases match TRBD1. The CDR3 is 12 residues long. After removal of 6 bases from V and 4 bases from J, the junction contained 2 bases not matched to a gene. Germline V gene lookup returns CDR1 ENHRY and CDR2 SYGVKD. As DNA, the CDR3 is TGTGCCATCAGCCAGGGGGGCTATGGCTACACCTTC. Translating it yields CAISQGGYGYTF.

The chain joins TRBV3-1 (or the pseudogene TRBV3-2) to TRBJ2-7, with D perhaps matching TRBD1 (6 bases). Germline values: CDR1 LGHDT, CDR2 YNNKEL (reference sequence). The CDR3 loop spans 14 amino acids. V lost 3 bases and J lost 3, with 12 bases in between. This CDR3 reads CASSHRGNNYEQYF. The CDR3 bases are TGTGCCAGCAGCCACAGGGGTAATAACTACGAGCAGTACTTC.

The chain joins TRBV11-2 to TRBJ2-7; D remains ambiguous. CDR1 and CDR2 from the germline V gene are SGHAT and FQNNGV. The CDR3 covers 12 residues. V lost 5 bases and J 4 bases, leaving 9 bases between the germline ends. The CDR3 DNA reads TGTGCCAGCAGCCGCCTCGAGTACGAGCAGTACTTC. This sequence encodes CASSRLEYEQYF.

The genes are TRBV7-9 and TRBJ1-2, with 7 bases fitting TRBD1. The CDR3 contains 15 residues. Per the germline V gene, CDR1 is SEHNR and CDR2 is FQNEAQ (reference sequence). V shed 0 bases, J shed 1 base, and the junction held 2 bases outside the gene matches. DNA for the CDR3: TGTGCCAGCAGCTTAGCGTGGGACAGTAACTATGGCTACACCTTC. Its translation is CASSLAWDSNYGYTF.

This clone has only a few counts. V usage is TRBV2 and J usage is TRBJ1-1, with D unclear. Germline V lookup: CDR1 SNHLY, CDR2 FYNNEI. CDR3 length: 13 residues. Trimming left V 4 bases short and J 6 bases short, with 12 bases between. CDR3 in DNA: TGTGCCAGCAGTGTGGATCGAACAGCTGAAGCTTTCTTT. Encoded protein: CASSVDRTAEAFF. Supplemented by reference TRBV2 and TRBJ1-1, the full variable domain reads EPEVTQTPSHQVTQMGQEVILRCVPISNHLYFYWYRQILGQKVEFLVSFYNNEISEKSEIFDDQFSVERPDGSNFTLKIRSTKLEDSAMYFCASSVDRTAEAFFGQGTRLTVV.

The V gene is TRBV7-9, the J gene TRBJ2-3, with D possibly TRBD2 on 6 matching bases. Germline V gives CDR1 SEHNR, CDR2 FQNEAQ (reference sequence). This CDR3 spans 15 amino acids. V lost 1 base to trimming and J lost 0 bases, with 8 bases between them. The CDR3 sequence is CASSLDRGSTDTQYF. CDR3 DNA sequence: TGTGCCAGCAGCTTAGATCGGGGGAGCACAGATACGCAGTATTTT.

The J gene is TRBJ2-1, the V gene TRBV18, with TRBD2 identical over 7 bases. Germline V gene sequence: CDR1 KGHSH, CDR2 LQKENI. This CDR3 has 15 amino acids. Trimming took 1 base from V and 2 from J; bases not matched to a gene: 2. The CDR3 DNA reads as TGTGCCAGCTCACCACTGGGGGGGGCCTACAATGAGCAGTTCTTC. Translating gives CASSPLGGAYNEQFF.

This clone was seen a single time. The chain is built from TRBV5-1 and TRBJ1-1; TRBD1 is a possible D gene (5 bases). Trimming took off 6 bases at V and 4 bases at J, with 22 bases between the two ends. This CDR3 has 16 amino acids. Germline assignment: CDR1 SGHRS and CDR2 YFSETQ. CDR3 amino acids: CASTLVSGIVFTEAFF. CDR3 DNA sequence: TGCGCCAGCACCCTTGTGTCAGGGATAGTTTTCACTGAAGCTTTCTTT.

The rearrangement uses TRBV6-7 and TRBJ2-5, with unresolved D. TRBV6-7 is identified as an open reading frame with a role that is uncertain. Trimming left V 1 base short and J 2 bases short, with 8 bases between. The CDR3 length is 14 residues. CDR3 nucleotide sequence: TGTGCCAGCAGTTACTTTCGGCGGCAAGAGACCCAGTACTTC. Translation: CASSYFRRQETQYF.

This sequence joins TRBV20-1 and TRBJ2-1; no firm D call. The V end lost 3 bases, the J end lost 11 bases, and 14 bases lay between the germline ends. The CDR3 is 12 residues long. Per the germline V gene, CDR1 is DFQATT and CDR2 is SNEGSKA (reference sequence). The CDR3 nucleotides read TGCAGTGCTAGTAATCCTACGCATCAGCAGTTCTTC. This gives the protein CSASNPTHQQFF.

As to this clone: Relative to the germline gene, one junction end is altered; a read error may explain this. The chain couples TRBV6-6 to TRBJ1-5; D possibly corresponds to TRBD1 (6 bases). CDR3 length: 11 residues. Germline CDR1 reads MNHNY; CDR2 reads SVGAGI (reference sequence). Written as DNA, the CDR3 is TGTGCCAGCAGTTCGCGGGGGCCCCCGTATTTT. This gives the protein CASSSRGPPYF.

The V call is TRBV5-8, the J call TRBJ1-5; TRBD1 might be the D (6 bases). The CDR3 has 15 residues. Germline-derived CDR1 and CDR2 are SGHTS and YDEGEE. Trimming shortened V by 5 bases and J by 4 bases, and 16 bases separated the two germline ends. CDR3 region: CASRDGQLGNQPQHF. For the CDR3, the DNA is TGTGCCAGCAGGGATGGACAGTTGGGGAATCAGCCCCAGCATTTT.

The gene calls are TRBV29-1 and TRBJ2-1; TRBD1 agrees at 9 bases. The CDR3 is 14 amino acids. Germline trimming cut 8 bases from V and 7 bases from J; bases unmatched to any gene: 12. Germline V CDR1 and CDR2: SQVTM, ANQGSEA. The CDR3 protein is CSITGTGFKNEQFF. Written as DNA, the CDR3 is TGCAGCATTACAGGGACAGGGTTCAAAAATGAGCAGTTCTTC.

This rearrangement joins TRBV6-1 to TRBJ2-5, with TRBD1 matching over 12 bases. CDR3 length: 21 amino acids. V shed 0 bases and J 5 bases; nucleotides not matched to a gene: 19. Germline CDR1 MNHNS, CDR2 SASEGT. This chain's CDR3 is CASSEASWTGQGASGRETQYF. The CDR3 nucleotides read TGTGCCAGCAGTGAAGCGTCTTGGACGGGACAGGGGGCATCAGGGCGTGAGACCCAGTACTTC.

The chain carries TRBV11-2 and TRBJ1-1; possible D gene TRBD1, 6 bases. V was shortened by 4 bases and J by 11 bases, with 17 bases between the two germline ends. CDR1 is SGHAT, CDR2 FQNNGV, per germline. CDR3 length equals 13 residues. CDR3 in amino acids: CASSYIGPGEAFF. The CDR3 DNA reads as TGTGCCAGCAGCTACATAGGTCCAGGGGAGGCTTTCTTT. Full variable domain (missing parts from reference TRBV11-2 and TRBJ1-1): EAGVAQSPRYKIIEKRQSVAFWCNPISGHATLYWYQQILGQGPKLLIQFQNNGVVDDSQLPKDRFSAERLKGVDSTLKIQPAKLEDSAVYLCASSYIGPGEAFFGQGTRLTVV.

The rearrangement uses TRBV3-1 (or the pseudogene TRBV3-2) and TRBJ1-3, with 8 bases identical to TRBD1. The germline CDR1 and CDR2 sequences are LGHDT and YNNKEL (reference sequence). The ends lost 3 bases at V and 4 bases at J; junction bases unmatched: 5. This CDR3 region has 15 residues. The CDR3 nucleotides are TGTGCCAGCAGCCAGGGCAGGGGGCTCGGAAACACCATATATTTT. Residues: CASSQGRGLGNTIYF.

Turning to this clone: Distinct nucleotide sequences in the sample also encode this CDR3. The chain employs TRBV7-9 and TRBJ2-5; a possible D gene is TRBD2 (6 bases). Germline-derived CDR1 and CDR2 are SEHNR and FQNEAQ (reference sequence). CDR3 length: 15 residues. Trimming pared 1 base from V and 2 bases from J, leaving 11 bases between. CDR3 sequence: CASSLVAGSQETQYF. In DNA form, the CDR3 reads TGTGCCAGCAGCTTAGTGGCGGGGTCACAAGAGACCCAGTACTTC.

V is TRBV5-4 and J is TRBJ1-1, with 10 bases aligning to TRBD1. This CDR3 region has 16 residues. The germline CDR1 and CDR2 sequences are SGHNT and YYREEE (reference sequence). The V segment lost 0 bases and the J segment 5 bases; nucleotides outside the gene matches: 7. CDR3 sequence: CASSLALGQGDTEAFF. As DNA, the CDR3 is TGTGCCAGCAGCTTGGCTTTAGGACAGGGGGATACTGAAGCTTTCTTT.

The chain couples TRBV15 to TRBJ1-4, with 10 bases identical to TRBD1. The junction had 6 bases not matched to a gene; V was cut back by 5 bases and J by 6 bases. This CDR3 comprises 15 residues. Germline values: CDR1 LNHNV, CDR2 YYDKDF (reference sequence). The CDR3 coding sequence is TGTGCCACCAGCCCAGTGGACAGGGGGGATGAAAAACTGTTTTTT. As protein: CATSPVDRGDEKLFF. The variable domain in full, with the rest retrieved from reference TRBV15 and TRBJ1-4, is DAMVIQNPRYQVTQFGKPVTLSCSQTLNHNVMYWYQQKSSQAPKLLFHYYDKDFNNEADTPDNFQSRRPNTSFCFLDIRSPGLGDTAMYLCATSPVDRGDEKLFFGSGTQLSVL.

The chain joins TRBV3-1 (or the pseudogene TRBV3-2) to TRBJ2-5; D gene unclear. Trimming removed 1 base at V and 2 bases at J, with 5 bases between. The CDR3 spans 13 residues. Germline values: CDR1 LGHDT, CDR2 YNNKEL (reference sequence). The CDR3 sequence: CASSQGPQETQYF. The CDR3 coding sequence is TGTGCCAGCAGCCAAGGGCCTCAAGAGACCCAGTACTTC.